The 31 T cell receptor beta chains below all came from one sample that was sequenced in a study of immune characterization of retroperitoneal liposarcoma (dated by TCRdb to about 2019). Library method: PCR. The instrument was a NextSeq 500. TCRdb reprocessed the public reads (quality trimming at Q25 with fastp, clone calling with MiXCR) and kept in-frame beta chains. Every CDR3 protein is listed once, alongside the most common genes and DNA of its rows. Counted in this sample were some 9,300 distinct CDR3 sequences; 30% to 45% of them appeared once. The ten biggest clones cover 9.5% to 13% of the sample. The sequenced sample was tumor tissue. The source of these receptors is a female donor with retroperitoneal liposarcoma.

Only a few counts were recorded for this clonotype. The chain is built from TRBV25-1 and TRBJ1-6; 8 bases are a match to TRBD1. Germline V gene sequence: CDR1 MGHDK, CDR2 SYGVNS. V shed 6 bases and J 9 bases; nucleotides not matched to a gene: 10. This CDR3 comprises 15 residues. This CDR3 is CASSPMQGAGSPLHF. Here the CDR3 DNA reads TGTGCCAGCAGCCCGATGCAGGGGGCAGGTTCACCCCTCCACTTT.

This chain links TRBV6-1 with TRBJ2-7; D is unclear. Germline CDR1 and CDR2: MNHNS and SASEGT. With 6 bases removed from V and 1 base from J, the gap between germline ends came to 16 bases. This CDR3 has 15 residues. CDR3 residues: CASSPDGLRSYEQYF. CDR3 coding DNA: TGTGCCAGCAGCCCGGACGGGCTTCGGTCCTACGAGCAGTACTTC.

Only a few counts were recorded for this clonotype. The V gene is TRBV6-1, the J gene TRBJ1-5; weak D call: TRBD1 (6 bases). CDR1 and CDR2 (germline): MNHNS, SASEGT. This CDR3 is built from 16 residues. V was pared by 6 bases and J by 2 bases, with 17 bases between. CDR3 residues: CASRMRGGNGNQPQHF. The DNA for the CDR3 is TGTGCCAGCAGAATGCGGGGGGGCAATGGCAATCAGCCCCAGCATTTT.

This chain joins TRBV6-5 and TRBJ2-2; D remains unclear. The CDR3 is 15 residues long. CDR1 MNHEY and CDR2 SVGAGI come from the germline V gene. Trimming left V 5 bases short and J 5 bases short, with 15 bases between. The CDR3 region has the DNA TGTGCCAGCAGTCCCGAGAGGAGTTGGACCGGGGAGCTGTTTTTT. As protein: CASSPERSWTGELFF.

The chain uses TRBV6-1 and TRBJ2-5; unclear D gene. V lost 8 bases and J lost 5, with 9 bases in between. Germline CDR1 reads MNHNS; CDR2 reads SASEGT. This CDR3 comprises 11 residues. CDR3 sequence reads: CASSAAETQYF. As DNA, the CDR3 is TGTGCCAGCTCCGCCGCGGAGACCCAGTACTTC.

V usage is TRBV10-3 and J usage is TRBJ1-5; 10 nucleotides match TRBD1. Germline CDR1 ENHRY, CDR2 SYGVKD. The CDR3 runs 14 residues. V lost 11 bases and J lost 0; bases outside the gene matches: 4. The CDR3 DNA sequence: TGTGCCGTCGGGACAGGGGATAGCAATCAGCCCCAGCATTTT. Amino acids: CAVGTGDSNQPQHF.

The chain joins TRBV27 to TRBJ2-3, with D perhaps TRBD2 (6 bases). Per the germline V gene, CDR1 is MNHEY and CDR2 is SMNVEV (reference sequence). The CDR3 is 14 residues long. Trimming stripped 1 base from V and 5 bases from J, with 10 bases between. The CDR3 bases are TGTGCCAGCAGTTTATTACTAGCTTTAGATACGCAGTATTTT. It encodes CASSLLLALDTQYF.

The rearrangement links TRBV27 to TRBJ2-1; 12 bases agree with TRBD2. Germline loops: CDR1 MNHEY, CDR2 SMNVEV (reference sequence). Trimming cost V 6 bases and J 7 bases; bases outside gene matches: 4. This CDR3 has 14 residues. The DNA for the CDR3 is TGTGCCAGCAGACTAGCGGGAGGTGTAAATGAGCAGTTCTTC. Residues: CASRLAGGVNEQFF.

The chain uses TRBV3-1 and TRBJ2-5; a weak D match, TRBD2 (6 bases). This CDR3 comprises 15 residues. Germline loops: CDR1 LGHDT, CDR2 YNNKEL (reference sequence). V gave up 2 bases and J gave up 1 base, with 11 bases separating them. The CDR3 sequence: CASSQNVAVQETQYF. The CDR3 DNA reads TGTGCCAGCAGCCAAAATGTAGCGGTCCAAGAGACCCAGTACTTC.

A remark on this clonotype: Given a much more abundant clone one base away, this may be a read error. This chain joins TRBV7-9 and TRBJ2-3; 12 positions match TRBD2. The germline V gene has CDR1 SEHNR and CDR2 FQNEAQ (reference sequence). The CDR3 sequence is 15 residues long. CDR3 DNA: TGTGTCAGCAGCACCGGACTAGCGGGACCAGATACGCAGTATTTT. Translating gives CVSSTGLAGPDTQYF.

The chain couples TRBV6-1 to TRBJ2-1, with D perhaps matching TRBD1 (5 bases). The J call may be faulty, since TRBJ2-7 better matches the DNA end. The CDR3 runs to 16 residues. Germline CDR1 and CDR2: MNHNS and SASEGT. CDR3 amino acids: CASKAATGPSYNEQYF. Written as DNA, the CDR3 is TGTGCCAGCAAAGCTGCAACAGGACCCTCCTACAATGAGCAGTACTTC.

In its sample, this clonotype ranks as medium-sized. The chain has TRBV7-2 and TRBJ2-1; 13 nucleotides agree with TRBD2. The DNA end is more similar to TRBJ2-7, so the J call may be wrong. The germline gives CDR1 SGHTA, CDR2 FQGNSA. The CDR3 covers 16 residues. CDR3 sequence reads: CASSAGTSGTLGEQYF. CDR3 coding DNA: TGTGCCAGCAGCGCCGGGACTAGCGGGACCTTGGGTGAGCAGTACTTC.

This clonotype is medium-sized by share. V and J are TRBV7-8 and TRBJ2-3; D gene unclear. Matching the DNA end better, TRBJ2-7 makes the J call doubtful. Germline lookup yields CDR1 SGHVS and CDR2 FQNEAQ. The CDR3 has 14 amino acids. The CDR3 is CASSSPEGFPEQYF. The DNA for the CDR3 is TGTGCCAGCAGCTCCCCGGAAGGGTTTCCCGAGCAGTACTTC.

This clonotype was detected many times. The chain links TRBV27 to TRBJ2-1, with D perhaps matching TRBD2 (6 bases). Germline assignment: CDR1 MNHEY and CDR2 SMNVEV (reference sequence). V was trimmed by 6 bases and J by 0 bases, leaving 18 bases between them. The CDR3 is made up of 17 amino acids. The CDR3: CASSQARGKSSYNEQFF. Written as DNA, the CDR3 is TGTGCCAGCAGCCAGGCCCGCGGGAAGAGCTCCTACAATGAGCAGTTCTTC.

V and J are TRBV6-1 and TRBJ2-5; D could derive from TRBD1 or TRBD2 (5 bases each). The J call is in doubt because the DNA end fits TRBJ2-7 better. This CDR3 is 15 amino acids long. From germline, CDR1 is MNHNS and CDR2 SASEGT. The chain's CDR3 is CASSGSWDPLYEQYV. Written as DNA, the CDR3 is TGTGCCAGCAGTGGCTCTTGGGACCCCCTTTACGAGCAGTACGTC.

The chain employs TRBV6-1 and TRBJ2-4, with 9 positions matching TRBD2. The germline V gene encodes CDR1 MNHNS and CDR2 SASEGT. V was clipped by 1 base and J by 13 bases; unmatched bases: 14. The CDR3 has 16 residues. CDR3: CASSEGETSGYNEQYF. In DNA, the CDR3 is TGTGCCAGCAGTGAAGGAGAGACTAGCGGCTACAATGAGCAGTACTTC.

The chain uses TRBV25-1 and TRBJ2-3; TRBD2 matches 12 bases. CDR3 length: 19 residues. The germline V gene has CDR1 MGHDK and CDR2 SYGVNS. V lost 1 base, J lost 2 bases, and 10 bases stayed unmatched. CDR3 in DNA: TGTGCCAGCAGTGAATTTCCCCTCCTAGCGGGGGGGACCACAGATACGCAGTATTTT. This translates into CASSEFPLLAGGTTDTQYF.

V usage is TRBV12-3 or TRBV12-4 and J usage is TRBJ2-1, with TRBD1 identical over 9 bases. With 3 bases clipped from V and 13 bases from J, the junction kept 7 bases outside the gene matches. The CDR3 is 13 amino acids. The CDR3 protein is CASSLKGTGIQFF. Written as DNA, the CDR3 is TGTGCCAGCAGTTTGAAAGGGACAGGGATACAGTTCTTC.

The chain joins TRBV6-8 to TRBJ2-7, with TRBD2 as a possible D gene (5 bases). This CDR3 has 14 residues. With 5 bases removed from V and 10 bases from J, the gap between germline ends came to 21 bases. Germline V lookup: CDR1 MNHGY, CDR2 SAAAGT. CDR3 coding DNA: TGTGCCAGCAGTGGATTGAGCTTGAGGGTTGCCCAGTACTTC. It codes for CASSGLSLRVAQYF.

This chain joins TRBV27 and TRBJ1-1; unclear D gene. Germline-derived CDR1 and CDR2 are MNHEY and SMNVEV (reference sequence). The V end lost 4 bases, the J end lost 0 bases, and 6 bases lay between the germline ends. The CDR3 covers 13 residues. In DNA, the CDR3 is TGTGCCAGCAGTTCATGGGTGAACACTGAAGCTTTCTTT. Translated, it gives CASSSWVNTEAFF.

Regarding this clonotype: The junction shows a germline mismatch at one end, possibly a read error. CDR3: CASSLYGGQGETQYF. As DNA, the CDR3 is TGTGCTAGCAGCTTATACGGCGGCCAGGGAGAGACCCAGTACTTC. The chain uses TRBV7-7 and TRBJ2-1; TRBD1 is a possible D gene (5 bases). The closer fit of TRBJ2-5 to the DNA end suggests the J call may be wrong. The germline V gene has CDR1 SSHAT and CDR2 FNYEAQ (reference sequence). The CDR3 is 15 residues long.

There are a few counts of this clonotype. The chain combines TRBV6-1 with TRBJ1-1; D is uncertain. The CDR3 is 13 residues long. The germline V gene encodes CDR1 MNHNS and CDR2 SASEGT. The ends were cut back, 8 bases at V and 2 bases at J, with 12 bases in the middle. The CDR3 is CASCDSPNTEAFF. DNA of the CDR3: TGTGCCAGCTGCGATAGTCCAAACACTGAAGCTTTCTTT.

This chain connects TRBV27 to TRBJ2-5; TRBD2 aligns across 8 bases. Per germline, CDR1 MNHEY and CDR2 SMNVEV (reference sequence). Trimming took 3 bases from V and 7 from J; bases not matched to a gene: 10. The CDR3 totals 15 residues. The CDR3 DNA reads TGTGCCAGCAGTTTTGGGACTAGAGGAGGTGGGACCCAGTACTTC. Translation: CASSFGTRGGGTQYF.

This chain uses TRBV12-3 or TRBV12-4 with TRBJ2-5; 7 bases fit TRBD1. Gene TRBJ2-1 matches the end of the DNA better, so the J call may be wrong. This CDR3 region has 16 residues. CDR3 sequence: CASSINRGRGIQTQFF. The CDR3 nucleotides read TGTGCCAGCAGCATAAACCGGGGCAGGGGGATTCAGACCCAGTTCTTC.

The CDR3 loop reads CASSLATAGNSPLHF. The CDR3 DNA is TGTGCCAGCAGTTTAGCGACTGCGGGGAATTCACCCCTCCACTTT. This chain links TRBV12-3 or TRBV12-4 with TRBJ1-6; no clear D. There are 15 residues in the CDR3. V lost 0 bases, J lost 7 bases, and 10 bases lay in between.

The chain has TRBV6-2 or TRBV6-3 and TRBJ2-5; no firm D call. The better agreement between TRBJ2-7 and the DNA end casts doubt on the J call. Germline V gene sequence: CDR1 MNHEY, CDR2 SVGEGT. The CDR3 has 12 amino acids. CDR3 sequence (DNA): TGTGCCAGCAGTCAAAAGTTCAACGAGCAGTACTTC. Protein sequence: CASSQKFNEQYF.

The V call is TRBV4-3, the J call TRBJ2-5; 10 nucleotides agree with TRBD2. The DNA matches TRBJ2-1 better at its end, which makes the J call doubtful. The CDR3 loop spans 19 amino acids. Germline loops: CDR1 LGHNA, CDR2 YSLEER. DNA for the CDR3: TGCGCCAGCAGCCAAGGAGCTGTTAGCGGGAGGAGGGTTTACAATGAGCAGTTCTTC. Translating it yields CASSQGAVSGRRVYNEQFF.

This chain joins TRBV27 and TRBJ2-2; the D gene could be TRBD1 or TRBD2 (5 bases each). Germline CDR1 and CDR2: MNHEY and SMNVEV (reference sequence). V lost 6 bases and J 2 bases, leaving 13 bases between the germline ends. The CDR3 runs 15 residues. CDR3 sequence: CASRRPGPNTGELFF. The CDR3 nucleotides are TGTGCCAGCAGACGACCGGGACCCAACACCGGGGAGCTGTTTTTT.

A few counts support this clonotype. The chain couples TRBV12-3 or TRBV12-4 to TRBJ2-3; 9 positions agree with TRBD2. The CDR3 is made up of 15 amino acids. The J segment lost 7 bases and the V segment lost 3 bases, leaving 8 bases of the junction unmatched. CDR3 loop: CASSLASGNKNTQYF. In DNA form, the CDR3 reads TGTGCCAGCAGTTTGGCTAGCGGGAACAAAAATACGCAGTATTTT.

This clonotype is labeled medium-sized. The V and J genes are TRBV6-1 and TRBJ2-2; D gene ambiguous. Germline V gene sequence: CDR1 MNHNS, CDR2 SASEGT. V was cut by 6 bases and J by 2 bases, with 16 bases left in between. The CDR3 runs to 16 residues. The CDR3 sequence: CASSPPVSVNTGELFF. CDR3 bases: TGTGCCAGCAGCCCCCCGGTGTCAGTCAACACCGGGGAGCTGTTTTTT.

The chain recombines TRBV7-8 with TRBJ1-1; maybe TRBD1 (5 bases). CDR1 SGHVS and CDR2 FQNEAQ come from the germline V gene. Trimming removed 0 bases at V and 9 bases at J, with 14 bases between. The CDR3 totals 14 residues. The chain's CDR3 is CASSLAGAGPKAFF. CDR3 nucleotides: TGTGCCAGCAGCTTAGCAGGGGCGGGACCCAAAGCTTTCTTT.